This is a list of T cell receptor beta chains from one sample in a study of blood T cell repertoires in COVID-19. Clones were read by immunoSEQ multiplex PCR, and TCRdb kept only the in-frame ones, dropping some. This sample has fewer than 200,000 clones, with just over 85% found just once. The sequenced sample consisted of peripheral blood. The receptors here all came from a man over 45 with active or convalescent COVID-19. Both conserved end residues are part of each CDR3. The order of the fields is J gene, V gene, clone size, CDR3 length, CDR3 protein. For some rows the clone size is stated as once, few or many, or as a class when expanded; others skip it.

>TRBJ2-1|TRBV30|-|15
CAWSQLAGGAIEQFF
>TRBJ1-5|TRBV7-9|-|15
CASSLESGPNQPQHF
>TRBJ2-2|TRBV3-1/TRBV3-2|-|13
CASSPQGAGELFF
>TRBJ2-2|TRBV19|-|13
CASRGLADGELFF
>TRBJ1-2|TRBV28|-|11
CATTSGGGYTF
>TRBJ1-2|TRBV6-5|-|14
CASSGQGIGYGYTF
>TRBJ1-2|TRBV4-3|-|15
CASSPAGQGVYGYTF
>TRBJ1-2|TRBV30|-|13
CAWKGGKHYGYTF
>TRBJ1-2|TRBV3-1/TRBV3-2|-|12
CASSLRGRENTF
>TRBJ2-1|TRBV4-1|-|16
CASSRGTSGSYNEQFF
>TRBJ1-6|TRBV6-5|-|12
CASGGLNSPLHF
>TRBJ1-4|TRBV28|-|14
CASISSGGGEKLFF
>TRBJ1-5|TRBV10-2|few|13
CASRQGRDQPQHF
>TRBJ2-1|TRBV9|-|14
CASAATPEGGEQFF
>TRBJ1-4|TRBV11-2|-|12
CASSGRDEKLFF
>TRBJ2-1|TRBV5-1|-|15
CASSEQGSSYNEQFF
>TRBJ2-5|TRBV10-3|-|16
CAISDSRGGEQETQYF